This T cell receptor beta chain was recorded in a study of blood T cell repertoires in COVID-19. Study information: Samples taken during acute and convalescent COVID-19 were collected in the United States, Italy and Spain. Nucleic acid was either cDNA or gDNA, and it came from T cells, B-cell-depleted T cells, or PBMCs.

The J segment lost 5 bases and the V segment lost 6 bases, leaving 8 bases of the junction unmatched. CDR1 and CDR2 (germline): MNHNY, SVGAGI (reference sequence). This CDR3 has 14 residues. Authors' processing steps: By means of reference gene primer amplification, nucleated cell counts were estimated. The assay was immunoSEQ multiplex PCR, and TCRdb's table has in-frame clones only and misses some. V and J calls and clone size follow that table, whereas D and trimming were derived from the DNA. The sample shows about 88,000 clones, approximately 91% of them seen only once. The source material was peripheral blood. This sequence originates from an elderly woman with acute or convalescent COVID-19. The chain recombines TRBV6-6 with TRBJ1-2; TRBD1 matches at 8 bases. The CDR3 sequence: CASSLDRALYGYTF. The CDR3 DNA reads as TGTGCCAGCAGCCTGGACAGGGCCCTTTATGGCTACACCTTC.